The 28 T cell receptor beta chains below were found in one sample sequenced in a study of Ad26.COV2.S vaccination and SARS-CoV-2 variants. The repertoire was sequenced with immunoSEQ multiplex PCR; TCRdb's copy has only in-frame clones and lacks some. The profile shows more than 400,000 clones, roughly 90% of them singletons. Treatment noted: about 20 received Ad26.COV2.S at low or high dose, single or two shots; about 5 received placebo; per-sample allocation not given. Day 63 after the first vaccine or placebo injection was the time point for sampling. The sample consisted of peripheral blood, taken in a trial of Ad26.COV2.S vaccine versus placebo. These TCRs come from a person between 18 and 59 years old who received the Ad26.COV2.S COVID-19 vaccine or a placebo.

The rearrangement joins TRBV5-6 to TRBJ2-1; unclear D gene. This CDR3 spans 19 amino acids. Germline V gives CDR1 SGHDT, CDR2 YYEEEE. V was pared by 1 base and J by 1 base, with 21 bases between. In DNA form, the CDR3 reads TGTGCCAGCAGCTTGCTCAGCGTCTTCCTACTACAGTCCTACAATGAGCAGTTCTTC. It codes for CASSLLSVFLLQSYNEQFF.

The CDR3 loop reads CASSLGSSVYQPQHF. In nucleotides, the CDR3 is TGTGCCAGTAGTCTGGGGAGTTCTGTGTATCAGCCCCAGCATTTT. The chain employs TRBV19 and TRBJ1-5; D gene unclear. V was trimmed by 5 bases and J by 5 bases, leaving 16 bases between them. The CDR3 length is 15 residues. CDR1 and CDR2 from the germline V gene are LNHDA and SQIVND (reference sequence).

This chain joins TRBV4-3 and TRBJ2-3, with D unclear. Germline-derived CDR1 and CDR2 are LGHNA and YSLEER. The CDR3 contains 17 residues. The V end lost 0 bases, the J end lost 1 base, and 14 bases lay between the germline ends. The CDR3 is CASSQDRGGPRTDTQYF. The DNA for the CDR3 is TGCGCCAGCAGCCAAGATCGAGGCGGACCGCGCACAGATACGCAGTATTTT.

V usage is TRBV10-1 and J usage is TRBJ2-2; the D gene is possibly TRBD1 (5 bases). The CDR3 is made up of 14 amino acids. Trimming pared 2 bases from V and 7 bases from J, leaving 11 bases between. Germline values: CDR1 WNHNN, CDR2 SYGVQD (reference sequence). This chain's CDR3 is CASSEMPGIGELFF. CDR3 coding DNA: TGCGCCAGCAGTGAGATGCCAGGGATCGGGGAGCTGTTTTTT.

This clone was observed once. The chain links TRBV5-1 to TRBJ2-3; TRBD1 agrees at 8 bases. Unmatched junction bases numbered 6, after V lost 4 bases and J lost 2 bases. The CDR3 loop spans 15 amino acids. Per germline, CDR1 SGHRS and CDR2 YFSETQ. The CDR3 region has the DNA TGCGCCAGCAGCAGCGACAGGGGCTTCACAGATACGCAGTATTTT. This translates into CASSSDRGFTDTQYF.

This sequence joins TRBV4-3 and TRBJ1-2; D is undetermined. Germline-derived CDR1 and CDR2 are LGHNA and YSLEER. The CDR3 sequence is 15 residues long. V lost 1 base, J lost 5 bases, and 14 bases lay in between. CDR3 nucleotides: TGCGCCAGCAGCCAAGTACGGCAGGTCGGATATGGCTACACCTTC. As protein: CASSQVRQVGYGYTF.

J is TRBJ2-7 and V is TRBV20-1; D is ambiguous. With 3 bases removed from V and 0 bases from J, the gap between germline ends came to 9 bases. This CDR3 has 13 residues. Per the germline V gene, CDR1 is DFQATT and CDR2 is SNEGSKA (reference sequence). For the CDR3, the DNA is TGCAGTGCTAGTCCGGGCAGCTCCTACGAGCAGTACTTC. It encodes CSASPGSSYEQYF.

This clone was detected only once. V is TRBV11-2 and J is TRBJ2-3; maybe TRBD2 (6 bases). The ends were cut back, 5 bases at V and 2 bases at J, with 17 bases in the middle. The CDR3 consists of 16 residues. The germline V gene encodes CDR1 SGHAT and CDR2 FQNNGV. The CDR3 region is CASSLTVGGVTDTQYF. DNA for the CDR3: TGTGCCAGCAGCCTAACGGTTGGCGGGGTCACAGATACGCAGTATTTT. Based on the CDR3 plus reference TRBV11-2 and TRBJ2-3, the full variable domain is EAGVAQSPRYKIIEKRQSVAFWCNPISGHATLYWYQQILGQGPKLLIQFQNNGVVDDSQLPKDRFSAERLKGVDSTLKIQPAKLEDSAVYLCASSLTVGGVTDTQYFGPGTRLTVL.

This rearrangement joins TRBV11-2 to TRBJ2-5, with 7 bases that match TRBD2. The CDR3 runs 13 residues. Germline CDR1 reads SGHAT; CDR2 reads FQNNGV. The V segment lost 5 bases and the J segment 4 bases; nucleotides outside the gene matches: 4. For the CDR3, the DNA is TGTGCCAGCAGCCCCCGACTAGCAGAGACCCAGTACTTC. It encodes CASSPRLAETQYF. The variable domain in full, with the rest retrieved from reference TRBV11-2 and TRBJ2-5, is EAGVAQSPRYKIIEKRQSVAFWCNPISGHATLYWYQQILGQGPKLLIQFQNNGVVDDSQLPKDRFSAERLKGVDSTLKIQPAKLEDSAVYLCASSPRLAETQYFGPGTRLLVL.

This sequence joins TRBV2 and TRBJ2-5, with 7 bases identical to TRBD1. V shed 7 bases, J shed 4 bases, and the junction held 6 bases outside the gene matches. CDR1 is SNHLY, CDR2 FYNNEI, per germline. The CDR3 has 13 residues. The CDR3 DNA reads TGTGCCAGCAAGGAGACAGGGAGAGAGACCCAGTACTTC. Translation: CASKETGRETQYF.

This rearrangement joins TRBV7-2 to TRBJ2-1; D remains ambiguous. From germline, CDR1 is SGHTA and CDR2 FQGNSA. V shed 4 bases and J shed 4 bases, with 5 bases lying between them. The CDR3 is made up of 12 amino acids. The CDR3 DNA reads TGTGCCAGCAGCTCGGCATACAATGAGCAGTTCTTC. Translating gives CASSSAYNEQFF.

The CDR3 DNA sequence: TGTGCCAGCAGCTTACAGGGGCCGGTATCTGGGGCCAACGTCCTGACTTTC. Its translation: CASSLQGPVSGANVLTF. The chain recombines TRBV5-5 with TRBJ2-6; 7 bases agree with TRBD1. V shed 2 bases and J 1 base; nucleotides not matched to a gene: 6. Germline V lookup: CDR1 SGHKS, CDR2 YYEKEE (reference sequence). This CDR3 has 17 residues.

The chain recombines TRBV11-2 with TRBJ1-2, with D uncertain. Germline assignment: CDR1 SGHAT and CDR2 FQNNGV. The CDR3 totals 16 residues. V lost 5 bases and J lost 2, with 18 bases in between. CDR3 bases: TGTGCCAGCAGCCCCCTTATTCCCCCGGGGAACTATGGCTACACCTTC. Translated, it gives CASSPLIPPGNYGYTF.

This chain joins TRBV7-6 and TRBJ2-2; the match to TRBD1 covers 11 bases. The CDR3 consists of 17 residues. Germline CDR1 is SGHVS and CDR2 is FNYEAQ. The V gene end was trimmed by 5 bases and the J gene end by 6 bases; junction bases not matched to a gene: 11. The CDR3 DNA follows: TGTGCCAGCAGCATCCTCCCGGGACAGGGGGTATCCGGGGAGCTGTTTTTT. This translates into CASSILPGQGVSGELFF.

This chain joins TRBV14 and TRBJ1-6; 9 bases fit TRBD1. CDR1 SGHDN and CDR2 FVKESK come from the germline V gene. The CDR3 is 14 amino acids. With V trimmed by 1 base and J by 10 bases, 2 bases remained unmatched. The CDR3 here is CASSQGQGGSPLHF. The CDR3 DNA follows: TGTGCCAGCAGCCAAGGACAGGGGGGCTCACCCCTCCACTTT. Full variable domain (outside the CDR3, taken from reference TRBV14 and TRBJ1-6): EAGVTQFPSHSVIEKGQTVTLRCDPISGHDNLYWYRRVMGKEIKFLLHFVKESKQDESGMPNNRFLAERTGGTYSTLKVQPAELEDSGVYFCASSQGQGGSPLHFGNGTRLTVT.

The chain couples TRBV5-5 to TRBJ1-6; D is perhaps TRBD1 (6 bases). Trimming removed 4 bases from V and 9 bases from J, with 20 bases in between. The germline gives CDR1 SGHKS, CDR2 YYEKEE (reference sequence). The CDR3 covers 16 residues. The CDR3 sequence is CASSPRDTPGPSPLHF. The CDR3 region has the DNA TGTGCCAGCAGCCCCCGGGACACCCCGGGGCCTTCACCCCTCCACTTT.

The chain links TRBV7-2 to TRBJ1-1, with 7 bases identical to TRBD1. Germline CDR1 is SGHTA and CDR2 is FQGNSA. CDR3 size: 16 residues. The V segment lost 5 bases and the J segment 4 bases; nucleotides outside the gene matches: 13. The DNA of the CDR3 is TGTGCCAGCAGCACTTACGGGGAGGGGGCTATCACTGAAGCTTTCTTT. This codes for CASSTYGEGAITEAFF.

CDR3 loop: CASRDEQETQYF. The CDR3 DNA reads TGTGCCAGCCGGGACGAGCAAGAGACCCAGTACTTC. This rearrangement joins TRBV12-3 or TRBV12-4 to TRBJ2-5; D tentatively fits TRBD1 or TRBD2 (5 bases each). V was trimmed by 8 bases and J by 2 bases, leaving 9 bases between them. The CDR3 runs to 12 residues.

The chain has TRBV7-8 and TRBJ1-6; the D gene is possibly TRBD1 (5 bases). Trimming took 7 bases from V and 5 from J, leaving 30 bases between them. From germline, CDR1 is SGHVS and CDR2 FQNEAQ. This CDR3 is built from 20 residues. The CDR3 DNA reads TGTGCCAGCAACCTCCTACTCTGGTCCCGGGGGTTGGGCGATAATTCACCCCTCCACTTT. This translates into CASNLLLWSRGLGDNSPLHF.

The J gene is TRBJ1-2, the V gene TRBV18, with D perhaps matching TRBD1 (5 bases). The CDR3 covers 14 residues. V shed 0 bases and J shed 4 bases, with 9 bases lying between them. Germline-derived CDR1 and CDR2 are KGHSH and LQKENI. The DNA of the CDR3 is TGTGCCAGCTCACCACCTGCAGGGCTCTATGGCTACACCTTC. Translating it yields CASSPPAGLYGYTF.

Remarks on this clone: This same CDR3 is encoded by further DNA sequences in the sample. The chain carries TRBV27 and TRBJ1-2; tentatively, D is TRBD1 (5 bases). With 2 bases removed from V and 3 bases from J, the gap between germline ends came to 7 bases. Germline-derived CDR1 and CDR2 are MNHEY and SMNVEV (reference sequence). The CDR3 runs 13 residues. The CDR3 DNA sequence: TGTGCCAGCAGTTTAGGAGGGGACTATGGCTACACCTTC. This translates into CASSLGGDYGYTF.

This clone showed up just a few times. The chain carries TRBV19 and TRBJ1-1, with D unresolved. Germline values: CDR1 LNHDA, CDR2 SQIVND (reference sequence). V lost 7 bases and J lost 4, with 13 bases in between. The CDR3 runs 13 residues. The CDR3 loop reads CASIPSSFTEAFF. The CDR3 region has the DNA TGTGCCAGTATTCCGAGCAGTTTCACTGAAGCTTTCTTT.

The CDR3 here is CASRETGGRDEAFF. The CDR3 bases are TGTGCCAGCAGGGAAACAGGGGGCCGAGATGAAGCTTTCTTT. The V gene is TRBV2, the J gene TRBJ1-1; 9 nucleotides align to TRBD1. There are 14 residues in the CDR3. CDR1 is SNHLY and CDR2 is FYNNEI in the germline V gene. V trimming: 6 bases; J trimming: 7 bases; junction bases outside the gene matches: 9.

The V gene is TRBV18, the J gene TRBJ1-6; 8 nucleotides line up with TRBD1. The trim removed 3 bases at V and 5 bases at J, leaving 0 bases unmatched. The CDR3 is 14 residues long. Germline CDR1 KGHSH, CDR2 LQKENI. CDR3 loop: CASSPTGDNSPLHF. CDR3 sequence (DNA): TGTGCCAGCTCACCGACAGGGGATAATTCACCCCTCCACTTT.

The chain employs TRBV6-2 or TRBV6-3 and TRBJ1-1; unclear D gene. The CDR3 runs 11 residues. Germline loops: CDR1 MNHEY, CDR2 SVGEGT. V lost 3 bases and J lost 4, with 3 bases in between. The CDR3 loop is CASSYGTEAFF. CDR3 nucleotide sequence: TGTGCCAGCAGTTATGGCACTGAAGCTTTCTTT.

With respect to this clone: Other DNA sequences in the same sample also yield this CDR3. The genes are TRBV7-2 and TRBJ2-5; D might be TRBD2 (7 bases). V was pared by 0 bases and J by 5 bases, with 10 bases between. This CDR3 is 14 amino acids long. The V gene's germline CDR1 is SGHTA and CDR2 FQGNSA. The DNA for the CDR3 is TGTGCCAGCAGCTTAGCGGGGAGGGGGGAGACCCAGTACTTC. Its translation is CASSLAGRGETQYF.

The rearrangement uses TRBV4-1 and TRBJ2-5; 7 bases fit TRBD1. J was trimmed by 2 bases and V by 2 bases; bases with no gene match: 8. CDR3 length equals 16 residues. The germline gives CDR1 MGHRA, CDR2 YSYEKL. The CDR3 DNA sequence: TGCGCCAGCAGCCAAAAAGGGACAGCCCCTCAAGAGACCCAGTACTTC. Protein: CASSQKGTAPQETQYF.

CDR3 in amino acids: CASSFGGVDIQYF. CDR3 coding DNA: TGTGCCAGCAGTTTTGGGGGGGTGGACATTCAGTACTTC. The genes are TRBV28 and TRBJ2-4, with 7 bases fitting TRBD2. V trimming: 3 bases; J trimming: 8 bases; junction bases outside the gene matches: 4. The germline V gene encodes CDR1 MDHEN and CDR2 SYDVKM. CDR3 length: 13 amino acids.